This is a list of T cell receptor beta chains from one sample in a study of patients and donors after allogeneic stem cell transplantation. TCRdb recomputed calls from the RT-PCR reads with MiXCR, one row per CDR3 protein. The sample shows some 960,000 distinct CDR3 sequences, roughly 18% of them seen only once. Sample: blood, either unsorted or a sorted T cell fraction (not recorded which). These receptors were obtained from a human donor who was either an allogeneic HSCT recipient or a stem cell or donor lymphocyte infusion donor (not recorded which). It is not recorded whose cells these are; they may come from a transplant donor. Both conserved end residues are part of each CDR3. Fields, in order: CDR3 protein, CDR3 DNA, clone size, V gene, D gene, J gene. The D gene is left open where the match is weak. Not every row has a clone size; where given, it reads once, few, many or a size class.

CDR3 protein: CASRSPLPGKTFF
CDR3 DNA: TGTGCCAGCAGGAGTCCTCTCCCGGGCAAAACTTTCTTT
clone size: few
V gene: TRBV12-3/TRBV12-4
D gene: NA
J gene: TRBJ1-1

CDR3 protein: CASSLDRLDTQYF
CDR3 DNA: TGTGCCAGCAGTTTGGACAGGTTGGATACGCAGTATTTT
clone size: few
V gene: TRBV12-3/TRBV12-4
D gene: TRBD1
J gene: TRBJ2-3

CDR3 protein: CASSQGENRQETQYF
CDR3 DNA: TGCGCCAGCAGCCAAGGCGAGAACAGGCAAGAGACCCAGTACTTC
clone size: few
V gene: TRBV4-3
D gene: NA
J gene: TRBJ2-5

CDR3 protein: CASGLGAGNYGYTF
CDR3 DNA: TGTGCCAGCGGATTAGGGGCAGGAAACTATGGCTACACCTTC
clone size: NA
V gene: TRBV27
D gene: NA
J gene: TRBJ1-2

CDR3 protein: CASSSPGGNQPQHF
CDR3 DNA: TGTGCCAGCAGCTCTCCGGGTGGCAATCAGCCCCAGCATTTT
clone size: few
V gene: TRBV7-2
D gene: NA
J gene: TRBJ1-5

CDR3 protein: CASSQLGGEQFF
CDR3 DNA: TGTGCCAGCAGCCAGCTCGGTGGAGAGCAGTTCTTC
clone size: NA
V gene: TRBV7-7
D gene: NA
J gene: TRBJ2-1

CDR3 protein: CASSEAGQDLTDTQYF
CDR3 DNA: TGTGCCAGCAGTGAAGCCGGACAGGATCTCACAGATACGCAGTATTTT
clone size: NA
V gene: TRBV2
D gene: TRBD1
J gene: TRBJ2-3

CDR3 protein: CSADFDRNKYEQYF
CDR3 DNA: TGCAGTGCAGACTTCGACAGGAATAAATACGAGCAGTACTTC
clone size: NA
V gene: TRBV20-1
D gene: NA
J gene: TRBJ2-7

CDR3 protein: CASSESPSRMHEQFF
CDR3 DNA: TGTGCCAGCAGTGAATCGCCTAGTAGGATGCATGAGCAGTTCTTC
clone size: few
V gene: TRBV25-1
D gene: NA
J gene: TRBJ2-1

CDR3 protein: CASSLERRGYNEQFF
CDR3 DNA: TGCGCCAGCAGCTTGGAGAGGAGAGGGTACAATGAGCAGTTCTTC
clone size: NA
V gene: TRBV5-1
D gene: NA
J gene: TRBJ2-1

CDR3 protein: CAWSRDSSLNEQFF
CDR3 DNA: TGTGCCTGGAGTCGGGACTCATCGCTCAATGAGCAGTTCTTC
clone size: once
V gene: TRBV30
D gene: NA
J gene: TRBJ2-1

CDR3 protein: CASINTGSTEAFF
CDR3 DNA: TGTGCCAGCATCAACACAGGGTCAACTGAAGCTTTCTTT
clone size: NA
V gene: TRBV27
D gene: NA
J gene: TRBJ1-1

CDR3 protein: CASSLPRLANYEQYF
CDR3 DNA: TGTGCCAGCAGCTTACCCAGACTAGCCAACTACGAGCAGTACTTC
clone size: few
V gene: TRBV7-8
D gene: TRBD2
J gene: TRBJ2-7

CDR3 protein: CASSLGLAALNEQYF
CDR3 DNA: TGCGCCAGCAGCTTGGGGTTAGCGGCCTTGAACGAGCAGTACTTC
clone size: many
V gene: TRBV5-1
D gene: NA
J gene: TRBJ2-7

CDR3 protein: CASSYFRVAGGFYTEAFF
CDR3 DNA: TGTGCCAGCAGTTATTTCCGCGTGGCAGGGGGCTTTTACACTGAAGCTTTCTTT
clone size: NA
V gene: TRBV12-3/TRBV12-4
D gene: TRBD1
J gene: TRBJ1-1

CDR3 protein: CATSDRRRSQETQYF
CDR3 DNA: TGTGCCACCAGTGATCGTCGACGGTCCCAAGAGACCCAGTACTTC
clone size: NA
V gene: TRBV24-1
D gene: NA
J gene: TRBJ2-5

CDR3 protein: CAINQDRGGYGYTF
CDR3 DNA: TGTGCCATCAACCAGGACAGGGGCGGGTATGGCTACACCTTC
clone size: NA
V gene: TRBV10-3
D gene: TRBD1
J gene: TRBJ1-2

CDR3 protein: CASSLRQGSMDEQYF
CDR3 DNA: TGTGCCAGCAGCCTACGACAGGGGTCTATGGACGAGCAGTACTTC
clone size: NA
V gene: TRBV9
D gene: TRBD1
J gene: TRBJ2-7

CDR3 protein: CAGSDTPGGEQFF
CDR3 DNA: TGTGCCGGGTCCGACACGCCGGGGGGTGAGCAGTTCTTC
clone size: few
V gene: TRBV6-1
D gene: TRBD2
J gene: TRBJ2-1

CDR3 protein: CASSSWGNEQFF
CDR3 DNA: TGTGCCAGCAGTTCATGGGGTAATGAGCAGTTCTTC
clone size: few
V gene: TRBV11-2
D gene: NA
J gene: TRBJ2-1